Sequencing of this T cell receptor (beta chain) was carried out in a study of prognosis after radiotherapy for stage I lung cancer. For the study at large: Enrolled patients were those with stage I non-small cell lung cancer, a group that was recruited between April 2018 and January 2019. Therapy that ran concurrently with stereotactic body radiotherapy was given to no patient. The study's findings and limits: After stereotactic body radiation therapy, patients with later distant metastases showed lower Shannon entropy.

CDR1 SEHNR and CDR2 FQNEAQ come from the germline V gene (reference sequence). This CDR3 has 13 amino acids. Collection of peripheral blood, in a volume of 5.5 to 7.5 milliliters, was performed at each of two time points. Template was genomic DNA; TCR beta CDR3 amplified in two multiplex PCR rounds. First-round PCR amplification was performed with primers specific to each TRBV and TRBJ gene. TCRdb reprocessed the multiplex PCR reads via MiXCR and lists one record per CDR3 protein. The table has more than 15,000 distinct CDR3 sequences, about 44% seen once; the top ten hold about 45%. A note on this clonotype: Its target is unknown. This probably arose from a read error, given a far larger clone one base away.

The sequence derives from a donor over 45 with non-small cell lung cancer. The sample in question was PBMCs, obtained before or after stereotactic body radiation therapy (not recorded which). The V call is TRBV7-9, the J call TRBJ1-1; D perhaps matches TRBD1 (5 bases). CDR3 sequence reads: CSSSLGGSGEAFF. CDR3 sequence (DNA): TGTTCCAGCAGCCTGGGGGGGTCGGGTGAAGCTTTCTTT.